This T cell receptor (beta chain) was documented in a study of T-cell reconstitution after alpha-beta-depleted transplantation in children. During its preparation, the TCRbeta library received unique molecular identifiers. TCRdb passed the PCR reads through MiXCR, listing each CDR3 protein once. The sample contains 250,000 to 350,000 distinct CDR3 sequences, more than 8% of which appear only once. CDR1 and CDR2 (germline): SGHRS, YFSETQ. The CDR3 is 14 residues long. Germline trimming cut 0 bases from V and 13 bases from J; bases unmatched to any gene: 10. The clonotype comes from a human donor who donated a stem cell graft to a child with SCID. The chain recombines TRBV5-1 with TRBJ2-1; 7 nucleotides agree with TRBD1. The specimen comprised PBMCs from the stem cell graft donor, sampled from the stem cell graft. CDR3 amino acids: CASSLVPGQTDQFF. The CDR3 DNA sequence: TGCGCCAGCAGCTTGGTCCCGGGACAGACTGATCAGTTCTTC.